These 22 T cell receptor beta chains share one sample of origin, sequenced in a study of T cells in localized non-small cell lung cancer. Data came from immunoSEQ multiplex PCR; TCRdb stores just in-frame clones and leaves some out. The sample records just over 70,000 clones, about 86% being singletons. Sequenced here: peripheral blood, sampled before any cancer treatment. The receptors originated from a male donor at least 60 years old with stage III squamous cell lung carcinoma.

This clone occurred a few times. V is TRBV7-8 and J is TRBJ2-7; perhaps TRBD1 as D (5 bases). The CDR3 is made up of 13 amino acids. CDR1 SGHVS and CDR2 FQNEAQ come from the germline V gene. Trimming shortened V by 0 bases and J by 5 bases, and 8 bases separated the two germline ends. The CDR3 nucleotides read TGTGCCAGCAGCTTAGCTGGGGCCCACGAGCAGTACGTC. Translating it yields CASSLAGAHEQYV.

The chain is built from TRBV7-6 and TRBJ2-1; perhaps TRBD2 as D (6 bases). The CDR3 has 13 amino acids. Per the germline V gene, CDR1 is SGHVS and CDR2 is FNYEAQ. Trimming removed 8 bases at V and 5 bases at J, with 13 bases between. CDR3 sequence: CASRGAQNNEQFF. The CDR3 nucleotides are TGTGCCAGCCGCGGGGCTCAAAACAATGAGCAGTTCTTC.

The chain combines TRBV7-2 with TRBJ1-4, with D uncertain. The CDR3 is 14 residues long. CDR1 and CDR2 (germline): SGHTA, FQGNSA. Trimming left V 3 bases short and J 5 bases short, with 10 bases between. The CDR3 loop reads CASSLAGINEKLFF. CDR3 nucleotide sequence: TGTGCCAGCAGCTTGGCCGGGATAAATGAAAAACTGTTTTTT.

This rearrangement joins TRBV6-4 to TRBJ2-1; 10 positions match TRBD2. Germline CDR1 MRHNA, CDR2 SNTAGT. Trimming took 5 bases from V and 7 from J; bases not matched to a gene: 2. The CDR3 consists of 13 residues. Written as DNA, the CDR3 is TGTGCCAGCAGTAGCGGGGGGGCAAATGAGCAGTTCTTC. This gives the protein CASSSGGANEQFF.

The J gene is TRBJ2-7, the V gene TRBV5-5; a weak D match, TRBD1 (6 bases). The germline gives CDR1 SGHKS, CDR2 YYEKEE (reference sequence). The CDR3 consists of 14 residues. Trimming took off 4 bases at V and 4 bases at J, with 15 bases between the two ends. CDR3 DNA: TGTGCCAGCAGCCCCCGGACAGCCAATTACGAGCAGTACGTC. This codes for CASSPRTANYEQYV.

The rearrangement links TRBV11-2 to TRBJ1-3; the match to TRBD1 covers 9 bases. The germline V gene has CDR1 SGHAT and CDR2 FQNNGV. The CDR3 runs 16 residues. J was trimmed by 2 bases and V by 0 bases; bases with no gene match: 2. CDR3 loop: CASSLEQGATGNTIYF. The CDR3 DNA follows: TGTGCCAGCAGCTTAGAACAGGGGGCCACTGGAAACACCATATATTTT.

The V and J genes are TRBV5-5 and TRBJ1-4; a weak D match, TRBD1 (6 bases). The germline V gene encodes CDR1 SGHKS and CDR2 YYEKEE (reference sequence). The length of the CDR3 is 16 residues. Trimming took 0 bases from V and 3 from J, leaving 12 bases between them. This chain's CDR3 is CASSLVGQMANEKLFF. In nucleotides, the CDR3 is TGTGCCAGCAGCTTGGTGGGACAAATGGCTAATGAAAAACTGTTTTTT.

The gene calls are TRBV5-4 and TRBJ1-4; TRBD1 might be the D (5 bases). The CDR3 runs 16 residues. V was shortened by 4 bases and J by 5 bases, with 18 bases between the two germline ends. Germline V gene sequence: CDR1 SGHNT, CDR2 YYREEE (reference sequence). CDR3 DNA: TGTGCCAGCAGCAACCAACCGGGACGGCTGAATGAAAAACTGTTTTTT. This translates into CASSNQPGRLNEKLFF.

The chain couples TRBV7-2 to TRBJ1-6; D gene uncertain. V was cut by 5 bases and J by 14 bases, with 13 bases left in between. The CDR3 has 12 amino acids. Germline V gene lookup returns CDR1 SGHTA and CDR2 FQGNSA. This CDR3 reads CASSNVLEALHF. The CDR3 nucleotides are TGTGCCAGCAGCAATGTTTTAGAGGCCCTCCACTTT. Supplemented by reference TRBV7-2 and TRBJ1-6, the full variable domain reads GAGVSQSPSNKVTEKGKDVELRCDPISGHTALYWYRQSLGQGLEFLIYFQGNSAPDKSGLPSDRFSAERTGGSVSTLTIQRTQQEDSAVYLCASSNVLEALHFGNGTRLTVT.

The chain couples TRBV11-2 to TRBJ2-7, with a weak D call TRBD2 (5 bases). The germline V gene has CDR1 SGHAT and CDR2 FQNNGV. The length of the CDR3 is 14 residues. V was cut by 3 bases and J by 2 bases, with 11 bases left in between. CDR3 DNA: TGTGCCAGCAGCTTCTCTCGGGGAGCCTACGAGCAGTACGTC. This encodes CASSFSRGAYEQYV.

J is TRBJ2-3 and V is TRBV6-1; TRBD2 is a possible D gene (5 bases). The CDR3 has 14 amino acids. Germline CDR1 is MNHNS and CDR2 is SASEGT. V gave up 4 bases and J gave up 0 bases, with 8 bases separating them. CDR3 sequence (DNA): TGTGCCAGCAGTGCGGCGGGTAGCACAGATACGCAGTATTTT. It encodes CASSAAGSTDTQYF.

The chain joins TRBV25-1 to TRBJ2-1; D gene uncertain. Germline V CDR1 and CDR2: MGHDK, SYGVNS. Between the trimmed V and J ends, which lost 4 bases and 8 bases, there was a span of 9 bases. The CDR3 runs to 12 residues. CDR3 sequence reads: CASSVGLDEQFF. The CDR3 nucleotides read TGTGCCAGCAGTGTTGGGTTGGATGAGCAGTTCTTC. The complete variable domain, with remaining parts taken from reference TRBV25-1 and TRBJ2-1, reads EADIYQTPRYLVIGTGKKITLECSQTMGHDKMYWYQQDPGMELHLIHYSYGVNSTEKGDLSSESTVSRIRTEHFPLTLESARPSHTSQYLCASSVGLDEQFFGPGTRLTVL.

This clone was seen repeatedly, ten times or more. This rearrangement joins TRBV19 to TRBJ1-3, with D uncertain. V was trimmed by 1 base and J by 0 bases, leaving 13 bases between them. Germline lookup yields CDR1 LNHDA and CDR2 SQIVND (reference sequence). The CDR3 length is 17 residues. The CDR3, as DNA: TGTGCCAGTAGTATAGCCGGCAGCCCCCTCTCTGGAAACACCATATATTTT. Protein sequence: CASSIAGSPLSGNTIYF.

This chain connects TRBV5-4 to TRBJ2-1; a possible D gene is TRBD2 (5 bases). The V gene's germline CDR1 is SGHNT and CDR2 YYREEE (reference sequence). This CDR3 comprises 13 residues. Trimming took off 1 base at V and 3 bases at J, with 5 bases between the two ends. The CDR3 reads CASSLSGYNEQFF. CDR3 DNA sequence: TGTGCCAGCAGCTTGAGCGGCTACAATGAGCAGTTCTTC.

The chain employs TRBV5-1 and TRBJ1-2; D not resolved. Germline CDR1 SGHRS, CDR2 YFSETQ. This CDR3 region has 12 residues. Trimming stripped 1 base from V and 4 bases from J, with 5 bases between. The CDR3 reads CASSLSGYGYTF. The CDR3 DNA sequence: TGCGCCAGCAGCTTGTCGGGCTATGGCTACACCTTC. Complete variable domain (other parts from reference TRBV5-1 and TRBJ1-2): KAGVTQTPRYLIKTRGQQVTLSCSPISGHRSVSWYQQTPGQGLQFLFEYFSETQRNKGNFPGRFSGRQFSNSRSEMNVSTLELGDSALYLCASSLSGYGYTFGSGTRLTVV.

The chain employs TRBV7-8 and TRBJ1-5; TRBD1 matches 10 bases. Trimming took 6 bases from V and 7 from J; bases not matched to a gene: 6. The CDR3 is 14 residues long. The germline V gene has CDR1 SGHVS and CDR2 FQNEAQ. CDR3: CASSFDRGHQPQHF. The CDR3 DNA reads TGTGCCAGCAGTTTTGACAGGGGGCACCAGCCCCAGCATTTT.

This chain uses TRBV5-4 with TRBJ2-2; a weak D match, TRBD1 (5 bases). The CDR3 is 14 residues long. Germline V gene data show CDR1 as SGHNT and CDR2 as YYREEE (reference sequence). Trimming shortened V by 4 bases and J by 5 bases, and 12 bases separated the two germline ends. CDR3 residues: CASSQIKGTGELFF. CDR3 DNA: TGTGCCAGCAGCCAGATTAAGGGGACCGGGGAGCTGTTTTTT. The full variable domain, in which reference TRBV5-4 and TRBJ2-2 provide the parts outside the CDR3, is ETGVTQSPTHLIKTRGQQVTLRCSSQSGHNTVSWYQQALGQGPQFIFQYYREEENGRGNFPPRFSGLQFPNYSSELNVNALELDDSALYLCASSQIKGTGELFFGEGSRLTVL.

V is TRBV7-6 and J is TRBJ1-2; possible D gene TRBD1, 6 bases. V was cut by 4 bases and J by 8 bases, with 14 bases left in between. The CDR3 runs 13 residues. Germline V gene data show CDR1 as SGHVS and CDR2 as FNYEAQ. The CDR3 DNA follows: TGTGCCAGCAGCTACGCACAGGGAACGGGCTACACCTTC. This encodes CASSYAQGTGYTF.

Regarding this clone: Other DNA variants within this sample encode the same CDR3. The V and J genes are TRBV2 and TRBJ2-7; D possibly corresponds to TRBD1 (6 bases). V lost 6 bases, J lost 2 bases, and 8 bases lay in between. The CDR3 spans 12 residues. Per the germline V gene, CDR1 is SNHLY and CDR2 is FYNNEI. The chain's CDR3 is CASRGAAYEQYF. As DNA, the CDR3 is TGTGCCAGCAGGGGGGCGGCCTACGAGCAGTACTTC.

V and J are TRBV13 and TRBJ1-1; no clear D gene. The CDR3 spans 14 residues. The ends were cut back, 6 bases at V and 1 base at J, with 12 bases in the middle. CDR1 and CDR2 from the germline V gene are PRHDT and FYEKMQ (reference sequence). The CDR3 DNA is TGTGCCAGCAGAAACCTCCTGTCGAACACTGAAGCTTTCTTT. This sequence encodes CASRNLLSNTEAFF.

In its sample, this clone was seen once. The chain uses TRBV29-1 and TRBJ2-4; D uncertain. Germline CDR1 and CDR2: SQVTM and ANQGSEA. There are 12 residues in the CDR3. V dropped 4 bases and J dropped 5 bases, with 9 bases sitting between them. As DNA, the CDR3 is TGCAGCGTTGGGCTCCTGGAAAACATTCAGTACTTC. Translated: CSVGLLENIQYF.

V gene TRBV6-1 combines with J gene TRBJ2-5, with D tentatively TRBD2 (5 bases). The CDR3 is 15 residues long. CDR1 MNHNS and CDR2 SASEGT come from the germline V gene. V gave up 8 bases and J gave up 2 bases, with 18 bases separating them. CDR3 sequence: CASQDGLWGQETQYF. DNA of the CDR3: TGTGCCAGCCAGGATGGACTTTGGGGACAAGAGACCCAGTACTTC.